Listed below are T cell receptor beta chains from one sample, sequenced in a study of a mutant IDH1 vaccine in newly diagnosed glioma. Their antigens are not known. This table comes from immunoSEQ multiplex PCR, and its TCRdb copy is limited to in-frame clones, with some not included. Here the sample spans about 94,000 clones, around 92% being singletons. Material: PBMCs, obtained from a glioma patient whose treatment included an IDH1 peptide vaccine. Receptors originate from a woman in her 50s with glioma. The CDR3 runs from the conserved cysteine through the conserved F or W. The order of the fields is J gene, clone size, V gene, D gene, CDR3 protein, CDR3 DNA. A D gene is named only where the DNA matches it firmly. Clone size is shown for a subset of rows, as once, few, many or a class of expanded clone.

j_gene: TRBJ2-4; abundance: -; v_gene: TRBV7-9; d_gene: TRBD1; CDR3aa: CASSPWTGGLNIQYF; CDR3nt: TGTGCCAGCAGCCCATGGACAGGGGGCTTGAACATTCAGTACTTC
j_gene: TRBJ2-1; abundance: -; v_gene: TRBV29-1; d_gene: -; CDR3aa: CSVDAINNEQFF; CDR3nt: TGCAGCGTTGATGCGATTAACAATGAGCAGTTCTTC
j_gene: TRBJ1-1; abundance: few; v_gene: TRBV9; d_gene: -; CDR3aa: CASSPWEVTEAFF; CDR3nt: TGTGCCAGCAGCCCATGGGAGGTCACTGAAGCTTTCTTT
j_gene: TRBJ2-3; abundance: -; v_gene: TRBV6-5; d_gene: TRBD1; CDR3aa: CASRTGLMSADTQYF; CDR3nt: TGTGCCAGCAGGACAGGGTTAATGAGCGCAGATACGCAGTATTTT
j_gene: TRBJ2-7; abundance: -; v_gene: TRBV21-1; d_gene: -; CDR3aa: CASSKWTETYEQYF; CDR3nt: TGTGCCAGCAGCAAGTGGACAGAAACCTACGAGCAGTACTTC
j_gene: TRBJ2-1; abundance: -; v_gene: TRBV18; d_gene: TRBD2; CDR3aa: CASSPPAGRGLARNEQFF; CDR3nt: TGTGCCAGCTCACCACCGGCGGGTAGGGGACTAGCGAGAAATGAGCAGTTCTTC
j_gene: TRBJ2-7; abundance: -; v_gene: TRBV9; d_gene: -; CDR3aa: CASSVDGRSEQYF; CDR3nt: TGTGCCAGCAGCGTAGATGGCCGATCCGAGCAGTACTTC
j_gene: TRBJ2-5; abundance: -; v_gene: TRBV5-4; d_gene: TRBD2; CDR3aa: CASSWTSGRRGETQYF; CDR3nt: TGTGCCAGCAGCTGGACTAGCGGGAGGCGTGGAGAGACCCAGTACTTC
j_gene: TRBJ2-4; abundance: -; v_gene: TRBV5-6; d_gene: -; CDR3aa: CASSLGRANIQYF; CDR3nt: TGTGCCAGCAGCTTGGGAAGGGCGAACATTCAGTACTTC
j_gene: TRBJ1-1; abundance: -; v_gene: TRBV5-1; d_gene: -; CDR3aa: CASSALGGTEAFF; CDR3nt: TGCGCCAGCAGCGCCCTGGGTGGTACTGAAGCTTTCTTT
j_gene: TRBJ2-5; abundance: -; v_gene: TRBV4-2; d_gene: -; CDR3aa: CASSQDGRATETQYF; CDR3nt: TGTGCCAGCAGCCAAGACGGCAGGGCTACGGAGACCCAGTACTTC
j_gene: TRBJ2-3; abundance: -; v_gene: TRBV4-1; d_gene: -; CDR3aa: CASSQDPGGGTDTQYF; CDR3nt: TGCGCCAGCAGCCAAGACCCAGGGGGGGGCACAGATACGCAGTATTTT
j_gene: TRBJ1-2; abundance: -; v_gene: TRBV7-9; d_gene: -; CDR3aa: CASRLWSDSNYGYTF; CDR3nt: TGTGCCAGCAGACTATGGTCGGACAGCAACTATGGCTACACCTTC
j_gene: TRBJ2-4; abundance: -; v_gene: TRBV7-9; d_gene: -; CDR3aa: CASSSTGAKNIQYF; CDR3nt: TGTGCCAGCAGCTCCACCGGGGCCAAAAACATTCAGTACTTC
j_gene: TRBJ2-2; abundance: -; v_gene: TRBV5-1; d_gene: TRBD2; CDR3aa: CASSLVTSGMNTGELFF; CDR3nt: TGCGCCAGCAGCTTGGTTACTAGCGGGATGAACACCGGGGAGCTGTTTTTT
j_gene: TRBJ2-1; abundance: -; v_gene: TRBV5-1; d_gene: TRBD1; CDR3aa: CASSLPGQGAAGPYNEQFF; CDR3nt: TGCGCCAGCAGCTTACCGGGACAGGGGGCTGCGGGACCTTACAATGAGCAGTTCTTC
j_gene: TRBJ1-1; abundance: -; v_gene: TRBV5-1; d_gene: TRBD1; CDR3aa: CASSDGQGSGTEAFF; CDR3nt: TGCGCCAGCAGCGACGGACAGGGTTCAGGCACTGAAGCTTTCTTT
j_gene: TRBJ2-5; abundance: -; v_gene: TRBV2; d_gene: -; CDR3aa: CASTPGPRVRYF; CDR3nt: TGTGCCAGCACGCCCGGGCCCCGGGTGCGGTACTTC
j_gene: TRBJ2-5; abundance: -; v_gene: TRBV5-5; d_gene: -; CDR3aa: CASSFVRAKETQYF; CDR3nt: TGTGCCAGCAGCTTCGTAAGGGCCAAAGAGACCCAGTACTTC
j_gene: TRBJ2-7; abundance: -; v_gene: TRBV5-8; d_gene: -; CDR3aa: CASSSRGTDEQYF; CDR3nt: TGTGCCAGCAGCTCGAGGGGGACGGACGAGCAGTACTTC
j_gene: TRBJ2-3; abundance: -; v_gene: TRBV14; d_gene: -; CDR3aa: CASSQWGRPDTQYF; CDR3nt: TGTGCCAGCAGCCAATGGGGACGCCCAGATACGCAGTATTTT
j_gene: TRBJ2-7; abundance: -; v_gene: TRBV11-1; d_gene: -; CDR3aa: CASSPATGVYEQYF; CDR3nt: TGTGCCAGCAGCCCCGCCACGGGTGTCTACGAGCAGTACTTC
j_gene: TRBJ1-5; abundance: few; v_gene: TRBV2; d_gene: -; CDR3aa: CASNPNPQQPQHF; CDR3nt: TGTGCCAGCAACCCAAACCCCCAGCAGCCCCAGCATTTT
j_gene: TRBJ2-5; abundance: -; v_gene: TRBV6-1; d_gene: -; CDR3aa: CASTLQGHAGETQYF; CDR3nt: TGTGCCAGCACCCTACAGGGGCACGCGGGGGAGACTCAGTACTTC
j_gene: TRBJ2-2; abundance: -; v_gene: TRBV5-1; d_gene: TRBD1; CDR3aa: CASSFSGTGNTGELFF; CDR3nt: TGCGCCAGCAGCTTCTCCGGGACAGGGAACACCGGGGAGCTGTTTTTT
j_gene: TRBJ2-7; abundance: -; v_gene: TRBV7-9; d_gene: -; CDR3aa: CASSSSGLGRYEQYF; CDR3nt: TGTGCCAGCAGCTCCTCGGGACTCGGTCGCTACGAGCAGTACTTC
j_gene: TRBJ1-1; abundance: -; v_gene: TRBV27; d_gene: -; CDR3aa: CASRQDRNTEAFF; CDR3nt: TGTGCCAGCAGACAGGACAGGAACACTGAAGCTTTCTTT
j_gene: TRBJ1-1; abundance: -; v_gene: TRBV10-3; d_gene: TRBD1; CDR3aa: CAIRGQGPVEAFF; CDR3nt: TGTGCCATCAGAGGACAGGGGCCCGTTGAAGCTTTCTTT
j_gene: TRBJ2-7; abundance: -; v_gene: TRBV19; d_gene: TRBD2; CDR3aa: CASSIWTRPYEQYF; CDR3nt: TGTGCCAGTAGTATTTGGACTAGACCCTACGAGCAGTACTTT
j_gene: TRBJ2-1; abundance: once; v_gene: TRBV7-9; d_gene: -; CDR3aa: CASSPGARYNEQFF; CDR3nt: TGTGCCAGCAGCCCAGGAGCCCGCTACAATGAGCAGTTCTTC
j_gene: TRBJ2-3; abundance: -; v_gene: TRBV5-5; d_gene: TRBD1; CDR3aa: CASSLYGTGLSSTDTQYF; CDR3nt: TGTGCCAGCAGCTTATACGGGACAGGGCTATCTAGCACAGATACGCAGTATTTT
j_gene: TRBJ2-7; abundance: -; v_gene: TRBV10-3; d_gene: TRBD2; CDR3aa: CAIRTGTSGLYEQYF; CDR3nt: TGTGCCATCAGAACCGGGACTAGCGGCTTATACGAGCAGTACTTC
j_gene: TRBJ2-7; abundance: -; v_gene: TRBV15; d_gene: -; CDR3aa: CATSREGTLAYEQYF; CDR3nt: TGTGCCACCAGCAGAGAAGGGACCCTCGCCTACGAGCAGTACTTC
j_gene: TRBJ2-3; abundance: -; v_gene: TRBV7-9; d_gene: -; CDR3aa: CASSLGVSGHPTSTDTQYF; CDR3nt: TGTGCCAGCAGCTTAGGGGTTTCGGGACACCCTACTAGCACAGATACGCAGTATTTT
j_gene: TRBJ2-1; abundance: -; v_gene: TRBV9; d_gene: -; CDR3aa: CASSVSNAGSYNEQFF; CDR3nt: TGTGCCAGCAGCGTCAGTAACGCAGGCTCCTACAATGAGCAGTTCTTC
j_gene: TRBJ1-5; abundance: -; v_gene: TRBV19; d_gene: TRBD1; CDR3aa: CASRTRQGEPQHF; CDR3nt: TGTGCCAGTAGGACCCGACAGGGGGAGCCCCAGCATTTT
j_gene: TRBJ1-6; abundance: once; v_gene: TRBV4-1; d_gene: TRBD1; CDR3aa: CASSQGRVGDRGPNSPLHF; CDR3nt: TGCGCCAGCAGCCAAGGTCGGGTAGGGGACAGGGGGCCCAATTCACCCCTCCACTTT
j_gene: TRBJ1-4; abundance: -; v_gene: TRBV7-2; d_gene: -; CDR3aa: CASSQDSYNEKLFF; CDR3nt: TGTGCCAGCAGCCAGGACAGCTATAATGAAAAACTGTTTTTT
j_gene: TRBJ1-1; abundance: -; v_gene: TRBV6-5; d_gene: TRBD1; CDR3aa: CASSWDRANTEAFF; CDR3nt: TGTGCCAGCAGTTGGGACAGGGCGAACACTGAAGCTTTCTTT
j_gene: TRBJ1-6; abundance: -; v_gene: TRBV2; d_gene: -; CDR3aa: CATKPSGPTNSPLHF; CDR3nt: TGTGCCACCAAACCCTCCGGACCCACGAATTCACCCCTCCACTTT
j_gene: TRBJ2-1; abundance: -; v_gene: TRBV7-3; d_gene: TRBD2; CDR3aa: CASSPSGSNEQFF; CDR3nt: TGTGCCAGCAGTCCTAGCGGGAGCAATGAGCAGTTCTTC
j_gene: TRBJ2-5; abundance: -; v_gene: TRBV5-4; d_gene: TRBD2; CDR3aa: CASSRAGGAETQYF; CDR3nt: TGTGCCAGCAGCCGGGCGGGGGGGGCTGAGACCCAGTACTTC
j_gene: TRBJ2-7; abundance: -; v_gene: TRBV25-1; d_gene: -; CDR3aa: CASSSSGLLWGVTYEQYF; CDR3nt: TGTGCCAGCAGTTCATCCGGACTTCTCTGGGGTGTGACCTACGAGCAGTACTTC
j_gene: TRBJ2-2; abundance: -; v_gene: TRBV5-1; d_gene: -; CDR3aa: CASSLSGNTGELFF; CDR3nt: TGCGCCAGCAGCTTGTCAGGGAACACCGGGGAGCTGTTTTTT
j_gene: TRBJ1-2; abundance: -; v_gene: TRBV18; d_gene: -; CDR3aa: CASSPRTVSDGYTF; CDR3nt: TGTGCCAGCTCACCACGGACGGTCTCCGATGGCTACACCTTC